These 16 T cell receptor beta chains originate from one sample sequenced in a study of T cell changes during pregnancy in multiple sclerosis. This table comes from immunoSEQ multiplex PCR, and its TCRdb copy is limited to in-frame clones, with some not included. This table holds roughly 60,000 clones, 96% found once. The sequencing used CD8+ T cells from peripheral blood mononuclear cells, collected after pregnancy. The source is a female donor with multiple sclerosis, enrolled in a pregnancy study.

The chain employs TRBV6-5 and TRBJ2-5; 10 bases agree with TRBD2. The V gene end was trimmed by 7 bases and the J gene end by 3 bases; junction bases not matched to a gene: 8. The CDR3 runs 15 residues. Germline assignment: CDR1 MNHEY and CDR2 SVGAGI. The DNA for the CDR3 is TGTGCCAGCATGAGACTAGCGGGTTCGAAAGAGACCCAGTACTTC. Translating gives CASMRLAGSKETQYF.

The chain links TRBV9 to TRBJ1-5; 7 positions agree with TRBD1. From germline, CDR1 is SGDLS and CDR2 YYNGEE. The CDR3 extends over 19 amino acids. With V trimmed by 0 bases and J by 0 bases, 12 bases remained unmatched. The CDR3 DNA is TGTGCCAGCAGCGTAGGAGACAGGGCCCACAAGTATAGCAATCAGCCCCAGCATTTT. This sequence encodes CASSVGDRAHKYSNQPQHF.

The V call is TRBV7-6, the J call TRBJ1-4; a weak D match, TRBD1 (5 bases). V was cut by 5 bases and J by 7 bases, with 14 bases left in between. In germline, CDR1 is SGHVS, CDR2 FNYEAQ. This CDR3 contains 14 residues. The CDR3 loop is CASSLGGMGEKLFF. Here the CDR3 DNA reads TGTGCCAGCAGCCTCGGGGGAATGGGTGAAAAACTGTTTTTT. The full variable domain, with the rest looked up from reference TRBV7-6 and TRBJ1-4, is GAGVSQSPRYKVTKRGQDVALRCDPISGHVSLYWYRQALGQGPEFLTYFNYEAQQDKSGLPNDRFSAERPEGSISTLTIQRTEQRDSAMYRCASSLGGMGEKLFFGSGTQLSVL.

The chain couples TRBV7-8 to TRBJ2-3; 7 nucleotides agree with TRBD1. The CDR3 has 16 residues. Trimming at V came to 5 bases and at J to 0 bases, leaving 8 bases not matched to a gene. Germline values: CDR1 SGHVS, CDR2 FQNEAQ. Here the CDR3 reads CASSRQGPYSTDTQYF. The CDR3 DNA reads as TGTGCCAGCAGCAGACAGGGCCCTTATAGCACAGATACGCAGTATTTT.

V usage is TRBV5-4 and J usage is TRBJ2-1, with 16 positions matching TRBD2. CDR1 and CDR2 from the germline V gene are SGHNT and YYREEE (reference sequence). The CDR3 extends over 16 amino acids. V trimming: 3 bases; J trimming: 7 bases; junction bases outside the gene matches: 4. DNA for the CDR3: TGTGCCAGCAGCTCGGGACTAGCGGGAGGGGTTAATGAGCAGTTCTTC. Residues: CASSSGLAGGVNEQFF.

In its sample, this clone was seen once. V and J are TRBV7-9 and TRBJ2-6, with D maybe TRBD1 (5 bases). The V and J ends lost 5 bases and 12 bases respectively, with 11 bases between them. The germline gives CDR1 SEHNR, CDR2 FQNEAQ (reference sequence). This CDR3 is built from 12 residues. The DNA for the CDR3 is TGTGCCAGCAGCACATTCCAGGGCGTCCTGACTTTC. Amino acid sequence: CASSTFQGVLTF.

The V and J genes are TRBV27 and TRBJ2-1; possibly TRBD2 for D (5 bases). The V end lost 3 bases, the J end lost 13 bases, and 16 bases lay between the germline ends. CDR3 length: 13 residues. CDR1 is MNHEY, CDR2 SMNVEV, per germline (reference sequence). The CDR3 loop reads CASSFIGNLDQFF. The CDR3 DNA reads TGTGCCAGCAGTTTCATCGGGAACTTGGATCAGTTCTTC.

The CDR3 here is CASSLIQGWEQYF. The CDR3 region has the DNA TGTGCCAGCAGCTTAATACAGGGCTGGGAGCAGTACTTC. J is TRBJ2-7 and V is TRBV7-3, with D tentatively TRBD1 (6 bases). CDR1 and CDR2 from the germline V gene are SGHTA and FQGTGA. This CDR3 region has 13 residues. Trimming pared 1 base from V and 7 bases from J, leaving 11 bases between.

The chain carries TRBV7-8 and TRBJ1-4; D is perhaps TRBD1 (6 bases). V lost 5 bases to trimming and J lost 3 bases, with 13 bases between them. This CDR3 has 15 residues. Germline V gene data show CDR1 as SGHVS and CDR2 as FQNEAQ. This CDR3 is CASSQHTGPNEKLFF. The CDR3 DNA sequence: TGTGCCAGCAGCCAACATACAGGGCCTAATGAAAAACTGTTTTTT.

The rearrangement links TRBV29-1 to TRBJ1-2, with TRBD1 as a possible D gene (6 bases). This CDR3 is 13 amino acids long. Germline loops: CDR1 SQVTM, CDR2 ANQGSEA. V lost 4 bases to trimming and J lost 6 bases, with 15 bases between them. The CDR3: CSVGVEGGDGYTF. In nucleotides, the CDR3 is TGCAGCGTTGGGGTCGAAGGGGGGGATGGCTACACCTTC.

The rearrangement links TRBV4-1 to TRBJ1-2; no clear D. V lost 2 bases, J lost 4 bases, and 20 bases lay in between. Per germline, CDR1 MGHRA and CDR2 YSYEKL. The length of the CDR3 is 17 residues. CDR3 sequence: CASSQKVGEGDFYGYTF. DNA for the CDR3: TGCGCCAGCAGCCAAAAAGTGGGAGAAGGAGATTTCTATGGCTACACCTTC.

This chain joins TRBV11-3 and TRBJ2-2; no firm D call. Per the germline V gene, CDR1 is SGHNT and CDR2 is YENEEA. The CDR3 totals 15 residues. V lost 5 bases to trimming and J lost 5 bases, with 15 bases between them. The CDR3 region is CASSPARSGTGELFF. The CDR3 DNA reads as TGTGCCAGCAGCCCCGCAAGGAGTGGGACCGGGGAGCTGTTTTTT. Full variable domain (outside the CDR3, taken from reference TRBV11-3 and TRBJ2-2): EAGVVQSPRYKIIEKKQPVAFWCNPISGHNTLYWYLQNLGQGPELLIRYENEEAVDDSQLPKDRFSAERLKGVDSTLKIQPAELGDSAVYLCASSPARSGTGELFFGEGSRLTVL.

The J gene is TRBJ1-1, the V gene TRBV4-2, with D perhaps TRBD1 (6 bases). Per the germline V gene, CDR1 is LGHNA and CDR2 is YNFKEQ. Deletions cut 6 bases from V and 3 bases from J, with 14 bases between. CDR3 size: 14 residues. The CDR3 DNA sequence: TGTGCCAGCAGGCCCGTGGACAGAGACACTGAAGCTTTCTTT. Protein: CASRPVDRDTEAFF.

This chain's CDR3 is CASFSGSGKETQYF. CDR3 sequence (DNA): TGTGCCAGCTTTAGCGGGAGTGGCAAAGAGACCCAGTACTTC. The chain is built from TRBV18 and TRBJ2-5; 9 nucleotides align to TRBD2. The CDR3 totals 14 residues. The J segment lost 3 bases and the V segment lost 7 bases, leaving 6 bases of the junction unmatched. Germline loops: CDR1 KGHSH, CDR2 LQKENI.

J is TRBJ2-7 and V is TRBV7-9; tentatively, D is TRBD1 (6 bases). The CDR3 sequence is 12 residues long. Between the trimmed V and J ends, which lost 6 bases and 5 bases, there was a span of 11 bases. Germline CDR1 is SEHNR and CDR2 is FQNEAQ (reference sequence). CDR3 residues: CASSWDINEQYF. The CDR3 DNA sequence: TGTGCCAGCAGTTGGGACATTAACGAGCAGTACTTC.

This chain joins TRBV30 and TRBJ1-1; a weak D match, TRBD1 (5 bases). Trimming shortened V by 0 bases and J by 8 bases, and 13 bases separated the two germline ends. This CDR3 comprises 13 residues. Germline V lookup: CDR1 GTSNPN, CDR2 SVGIG (reference sequence). This CDR3 reads CAWSVPPGGEAFF. The CDR3 nucleotides read TGTGCCTGGAGTGTACCCCCCGGGGGGGAAGCTTTCTTT.